The 26 T cell receptor beta chains below were found in one sample sequenced in a study of CD8 T cells in ankylosing spondylitis. Study-wide points: Roughly eight highly homologous variants made up a TCR beta motif that seemed to typify ankylosing spondylitis blood.

TCRdb itself ran the 5' RACE reads through MiXCR, one entry per CDR3 protein. The table shows roughly 450,000 distinct CDR3 sequences, with roughly 27% occurring only once. Their specific antigens are unknown. The specimen sequenced was blood, either unsorted or a sorted T cell fraction (not recorded which). Source of these receptors: a male donor with ankylosing spondylitis.

This clonotype occurred a few times. The genes are TRBV3-1 and TRBJ2-7, with a possible D match to TRBD2 (6 bases). The CDR3 runs 14 residues. Germline V gene lookup returns CDR1 LGHDT and CDR2 YNNKEL (reference sequence). The ends were cut back, 0 bases at V and 6 bases at J, with 12 bases in the middle. CDR3 DNA sequence: TGTGCCAGCAGCCAAGATGGGCGGGAAAGCGAGCAGTACGTC. It yields the protein CASSQDGRESEQYV.

CDR3 nucleotide sequence: TGTGCCAGCAGCTTAGGGACCGCCGAACGGCAGTACGTC. It translates to CASSLGTAERQYV. This sequence joins TRBV7-2 and TRBJ2-7; the D is unclear. The length of the CDR3 is 13 residues. V lost 1 base to trimming and J lost 9 bases, with 13 bases between them. Looked up from germline, CDR1 is SGHTA and CDR2 is FQGNSA.

This clonotype has a count of ten or more. The V call is TRBV29-1, the J call TRBJ1-3; D perhaps matches TRBD1 (5 bases). The ends were cut back, 4 bases at V and 0 bases at J, with 16 bases in the middle. The V gene's germline CDR1 is SQVTM and CDR2 ANQGSEA. The length of the CDR3 is 16 residues. DNA of the CDR3: TGCAGCGTTGTCGGAGGTGGGACTAACTCTGGAAACACCATATATTTT. Amino acid sequence: CSVVGGGTNSGNTIYF.

The chain combines TRBV4-2 with TRBJ2-2; D not certain. V was clipped by 4 bases and J by 2 bases, with 14 bases between them. The germline gives CDR1 LGHNA, CDR2 YNFKEQ. The length of the CDR3 is 16 residues. CDR3 nucleotides: TGTGCCAGCAGCCTGATAATACAGCCTAACACCGGGGAGCTGTTTTTT. Protein sequence: CASSLIIQPNTGELFF.

The V call is TRBV27, the J call TRBJ2-3; 8 bases align to TRBD2. Trimming removed 4 bases from V and 4 bases from J; junction bases left unmatched: 4. Germline lookup yields CDR1 MNHEY and CDR2 SMNVEV (reference sequence). The CDR3 spans 14 residues. Here the CDR3 DNA reads TGTGCCAGCAGTTCCCCGGGGGGGGCAGATACGCAGTATTTT. Protein product: CASSSPGGADTQYF.

On this clonotype: At one end, the junction sequence differs from germline, possibly due to a read error. The rearrangement joins TRBV7-9 to TRBJ1-1; possible D gene TRBD1, 6 bases. This CDR3 is 14 amino acids long. Germline CDR1 reads SEHNR; CDR2 reads FQNEAQ (reference sequence). Written as DNA, the CDR3 is TGTGCCAGCAGGTTAGGGGGAGGGAACACTGAAGCTTTCTTT. Protein sequence: CASRLGGGNTEAFF.

CDR3 protein: CASSQNYATGGYGYTF. The CDR3 DNA sequence: TGTGCCAGCAGCCAAAACTACGCGACAGGGGGCTATGGCTACACCTTC. J is TRBJ1-2 and V is TRBV7-2; 9 bases map to TRBD1. V gave up 5 bases and J gave up 4 bases; unmatched junction bases: 11. This CDR3 comprises 16 residues. Germline CDR1 and CDR2: SGHTA and FQGNSA.

This clonotype occurred a few times. The chain uses TRBV10-3 and TRBJ1-1; D ambiguous. The V and J ends lost 7 bases and 3 bases respectively, with 12 bases between them. The CDR3 length is 13 residues. From germline, CDR1 is ENHRY and CDR2 SYGVKD. The CDR3 region is CAITLDTDTEAFF. Here the CDR3 DNA reads TGTGCCATCACCCTAGACACGGACACTGAAGCTTTCTTT.

This clonotype has only one observation. The rearrangement joins TRBV5-6 to TRBJ2-1; 11 nucleotides align to TRBD2. CDR3 length equals 19 residues. The ends lost 5 bases at V and 1 base at J; junction bases unmatched: 14. CDR1 is SGHDT and CDR2 is YYEEEE in the germline V gene. The CDR3 spells CASSPGGSGRAGSYNEQFF. CDR3 sequence (DNA): TGTGCCAGCAGTCCCGGCGGTAGCGGGAGGGCTGGATCCTACAATGAGCAGTTCTTC. The whole variable domain, remainder taken from reference TRBV5-6 and TRBJ2-1, is DAGVTQSPTHLIKTRGQQVTLRCSPKSGHDTVSWYQQALGQGPQFIFQYYEEEERQRGNFPDRFSGHQFPNYSSELNVNALLLGDSALYLCASSPGGSGRAGSYNEQFFGPGTRLTVL.

The table lists this clonotype with a few counts. The gene calls are TRBV7-2 and TRBJ1-1; possible D gene TRBD1, 5 bases. CDR1 is SGHTA and CDR2 is FQGNSA in the germline V gene. Trimming left V 4 bases short and J 3 bases short, with 15 bases between. The CDR3 loop spans 15 amino acids. CDR3 loop: CASSYRGRGDTEAFF. The CDR3 DNA reads as TGTGCCAGCAGCTACCGGGGCCGTGGTGACACTGAAGCTTTCTTT.

A few counts support this clonotype. The chain has TRBV27 and TRBJ2-7, with D perhaps matching TRBD2 (7 bases). Germline V lookup: CDR1 MNHEY, CDR2 SMNVEV (reference sequence). The CDR3 consists of 15 residues. V lost 7 bases and J 6 bases, leaving 22 bases between the germline ends. CDR3 loop: CASTSRGGELGEQYF. CDR3 nucleotide sequence: TGTGCCAGCACCTCCAGAGGGGGGGAGCTGGGCGAGCAGTACTTC.

This clonotype was seen a handful of times. V gene TRBV14 combines with J gene TRBJ2-1, with D perhaps matching TRBD1 (6 bases). This CDR3 contains 15 residues. Trimming removed 1 base from V and 1 base from J, with 8 bases in between. CDR1 is SGHDN and CDR2 is FVKESK in the germline V gene. The CDR3 reads CASSQGDTSYNEQFF. The CDR3 coding sequence is TGTGCCAGCAGCCAAGGGGACACGTCCTACAATGAGCAGTTCTTC.

This clonotype was counted only a few times. This chain connects TRBV2 to TRBJ1-2, with 7 bases that match TRBD1. The J segment lost 4 bases and the V segment lost 4 bases, leaving 0 bases of the junction unmatched. CDR1 SNHLY and CDR2 FYNNEI come from the germline V gene. This CDR3 is built from 12 residues. The CDR3 reads CASSGDSYGYTF. The CDR3 bases are TGTGCCAGCAGTGGGGACAGCTATGGCTACACCTTC.

This clonotype was detected a few times. CDR3 nucleotide sequence: TGTGCCAGCAGCCAAGACCCGGGCGGCCGGGAGCTGTTTTTT. Protein: CASSQDPGGRELFF. V usage is TRBV3-1 and J usage is TRBJ2-2, with D hard to call. Germline CDR1 and CDR2: LGHDT and YNNKEL (reference sequence). Trimming left V 0 bases short and J 9 bases short, with 11 bases between. The CDR3 has 14 residues.

The chain carries TRBV3-1 and TRBJ2-5; 8 bases map to TRBD2. From germline, CDR1 is LGHDT and CDR2 YNNKEL (reference sequence). V gave up 1 base and J gave up 5 bases; unmatched junction bases: 9. The CDR3 sequence is 16 residues long. This CDR3 reads CASSQVEAGVRETQYF. The CDR3 DNA reads as TGTGCCAGCAGCCAAGTAGAAGCGGGAGTCAGGGAGACCCAGTACTTC.

There are a few counts of this clonotype. The rearrangement uses TRBV9 and TRBJ2-5; 7 nucleotides match TRBD1. The CDR3 spans 15 residues. J gave up 5 bases and V 0 bases, and 7 bases lay outside the gene matches. Germline V lookup: CDR1 SGDLS, CDR2 YYNGEE. This CDR3 reads CASSVVTGSWETQYF. The DNA of the CDR3 is TGTGCCAGCAGCGTAGTGACAGGGAGTTGGGAGACCCAGTACTTC.

This clonotype was seen a handful of times. The chain carries TRBV29-1 and TRBJ2-1, with 8 bases matching TRBD2. The germline gives CDR1 SQVTM, CDR2 ANQGSEA. The CDR3 loop spans 14 amino acids. V was clipped by 6 bases and J by 4 bases; unmatched bases: 8. DNA for the CDR3: TGCAGCGTCGCCGGCAGCGGGAGTTACAATGAGCAGTTCTTC. This encodes CSVAGSGSYNEQFF.

This clonotype was detected a few times. The V call is TRBV11-2, the J call TRBJ2-1, with 9 bases aligning to TRBD1. J was trimmed by 3 bases and V by 7 bases; bases with no gene match: 7. The CDR3 is 15 amino acids. CDR1 is SGHAT, CDR2 FQNNGV, per germline. CDR3 sequence reads: CASNSGTGFYNEQFF. CDR3 sequence (DNA): TGTGCCAGCAACTCCGGGACAGGGTTCTACAATGAGCAGTTCTTC. Based on the CDR3 plus reference TRBV11-2 and TRBJ2-1, the full variable domain is EAGVAQSPRYKIIEKRQSVAFWCNPISGHATLYWYQQILGQGPKLLIQFQNNGVVDDSQLPKDRFSAERLKGVDSTLKIQPAKLEDSAVYLCASNSGTGFYNEQFFGPGTRLTVL.

The chain has TRBV27 and TRBJ2-5; 9 bases line up with TRBD2. CDR1 is MNHEY, CDR2 SMNVEV, per germline (reference sequence). This CDR3 is 13 amino acids long. V trimming: 10 bases; J trimming: 2 bases; junction bases outside the gene matches: 5. For the CDR3, the DNA is TGTGCCACCAGGCTAGCGGGACAAGAGACCCAGTACTTC. Protein sequence: CATRLAGQETQYF.

The chain recombines TRBV11-2 with TRBJ2-1; 10 bases line up with TRBD2. Germline loops: CDR1 SGHAT, CDR2 FQNNGV. The CDR3 runs 15 residues. The junction had 8 bases not matched to a gene; V was cut back by 5 bases and J by 7 bases. This CDR3 is CASSPSSGRFNEQFF. CDR3 DNA sequence: TGTGCCAGCAGCCCATCTAGCGGGAGATTTAATGAGCAGTTCTTC. Together with reference TRBV11-2 and TRBJ2-1, the CDR3 gives the full variable domain: EAGVAQSPRYKIIEKRQSVAFWCNPISGHATLYWYQQILGQGPKLLIQFQNNGVVDDSQLPKDRFSAERLKGVDSTLKIQPAKLEDSAVYLCASSPSSGRFNEQFFGPGTRLTVL.

This clonotype was seen a handful of times. V gene TRBV4-2 combines with J gene TRBJ1-4; D possibly corresponds to TRBD1 (6 bases). Trimming took 5 bases from V and 5 from J, leaving 12 bases between them. This CDR3 has 14 amino acids. Germline V gene data show CDR1 as LGHNA and CDR2 as YNFKEQ. DNA for the CDR3: TGTGCCAGCAGCGCCGACGACAGGAATGAAAAACTGTTTTTT. Protein product: CASSADDRNEKLFF.

The rearrangement joins TRBV7-9 to TRBJ2-5; 8 positions match TRBD2. Germline V gives CDR1 SEHNR, CDR2 FQNEAQ (reference sequence). The junction had 6 bases not matched to a gene; V was cut back by 5 bases and J by 4 bases. The CDR3 is 14 amino acids. CDR3: CASSIGTRGETQYF. The CDR3, as DNA: TGTGCCAGCAGCATCGGGACTAGGGGAGAGACCCAGTACTTC. The whole variable domain, remainder taken from reference TRBV7-9 and TRBJ2-5, is DTGVSQNPRHKITKRGQNVTFRCDPISEHNRLYWYRQTLGQGPEFLTYFQNEAQLEKSRLLSDRFSAERPKGSFSTLEIQRTEQGDSAMYLCASSIGTRGETQYFGPGTRLLVL.

This clonotype has just one count. The chain recombines TRBV6-4 with TRBJ2-2; a weak D match, TRBD1 (6 bases). CDR1 and CDR2 from the germline V gene are MRHNA and SNTAGT. V lost 2 bases and J 1 base, leaving 11 bases between the germline ends. CDR3 length equals 16 residues. In DNA form, the CDR3 reads TGTGCCAGCAGTGACACCCCGGGACAGAACACCGGGGAGCTGTTTTTT. The encoded protein is CASSDTPGQNTGELFF.

A single count supports this clonotype. The gene calls are TRBV7-2 and TRBJ2-1, with 9 nucleotides matching TRBD2. Germline V lookup: CDR1 SGHTA, CDR2 FQGNSA. This CDR3 is built from 15 residues. V shed 3 bases and J 7 bases; nucleotides not matched to a gene: 7. CDR3 in amino acids: CASSLISSGSNEQFF. The CDR3 nucleotides read TGTGCCAGCAGCTTGATCAGTAGCGGGAGTAATGAGCAGTTCTTC.

The V and J genes are TRBV19 and TRBJ1-5, with D hard to call. This CDR3 region has 14 residues. V was cut by 7 bases and J by 0 bases, with 10 bases left in between. In germline, CDR1 is LNHDA, CDR2 SQIVND (reference sequence). The CDR3 loop is CASTTYYSNQPQHF. CDR3 in DNA: TGTGCCAGTACTACCTACTATAGCAATCAGCCCCAGCATTTT.

J is TRBJ1-6 and V is TRBV7-9; no clear D gene. Germline CDR1 reads SEHNR; CDR2 reads FQNEAQ (reference sequence). The germline V and J ends were trimmed by 4 bases and 7 bases, with 8 bases remaining between them. The CDR3 consists of 13 residues. CDR3 DNA: TGTGCCAGCAGCTCGGACGGGAATTCACCCCTCCACTTT. It translates to CASSSDGNSPLHF.